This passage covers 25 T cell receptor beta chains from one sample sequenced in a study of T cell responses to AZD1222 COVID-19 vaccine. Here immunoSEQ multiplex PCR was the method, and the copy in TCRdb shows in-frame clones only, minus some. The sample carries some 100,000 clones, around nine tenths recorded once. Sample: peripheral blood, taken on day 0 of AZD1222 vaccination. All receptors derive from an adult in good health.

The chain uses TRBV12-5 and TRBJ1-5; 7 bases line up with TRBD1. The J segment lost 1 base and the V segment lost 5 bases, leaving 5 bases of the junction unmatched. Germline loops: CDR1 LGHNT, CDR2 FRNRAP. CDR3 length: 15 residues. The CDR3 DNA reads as TGTGCTAGTGGTAGAGGGGGCGGGAGCAATCAGCCCCAGCATTTT. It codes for CASGRGGGSNQPQHF.

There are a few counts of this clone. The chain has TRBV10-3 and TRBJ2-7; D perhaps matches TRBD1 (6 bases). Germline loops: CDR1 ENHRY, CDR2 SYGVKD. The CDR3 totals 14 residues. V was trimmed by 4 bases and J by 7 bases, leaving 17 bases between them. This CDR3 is CAISAQQGGSEQYF. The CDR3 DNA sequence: TGTGCCATCAGTGCTCAACAGGGTGGGTCAGAGCAGTACTTC.

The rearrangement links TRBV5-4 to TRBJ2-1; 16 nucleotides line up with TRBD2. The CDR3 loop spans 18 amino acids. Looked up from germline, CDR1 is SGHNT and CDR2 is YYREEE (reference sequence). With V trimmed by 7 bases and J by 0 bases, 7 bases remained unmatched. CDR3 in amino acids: CASSGTSGGASSYNEQFF. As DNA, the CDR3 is TGTGCCAGCTCCGGGACTAGCGGGGGGGCGAGCTCCTACAATGAGCAGTTCTTC.

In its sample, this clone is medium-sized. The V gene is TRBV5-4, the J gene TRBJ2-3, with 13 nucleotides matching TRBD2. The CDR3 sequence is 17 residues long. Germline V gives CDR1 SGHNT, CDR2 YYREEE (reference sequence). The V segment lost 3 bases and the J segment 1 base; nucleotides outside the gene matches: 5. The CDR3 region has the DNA TGTGCCAGCAGCTCGTGGGGGACTAGCGGGGGCACAGATACGCAGTATTTT. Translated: CASSSWGTSGGTDTQYF.

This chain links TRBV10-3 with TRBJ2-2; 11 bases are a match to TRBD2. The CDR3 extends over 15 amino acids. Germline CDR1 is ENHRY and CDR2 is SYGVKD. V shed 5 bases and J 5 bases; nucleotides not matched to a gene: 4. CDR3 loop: CAISRLAGPTGELFF. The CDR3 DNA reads TGTGCCATCAGTAGACTAGCGGGACCGACCGGGGAGCTGTTTTTT.

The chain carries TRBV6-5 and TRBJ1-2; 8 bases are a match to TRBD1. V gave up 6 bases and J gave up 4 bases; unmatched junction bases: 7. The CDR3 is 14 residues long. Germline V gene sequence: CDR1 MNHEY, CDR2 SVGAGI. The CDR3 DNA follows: TGTGCCAGCAGACCCGACAGGGGAGTCTATGGCTACACCTTC. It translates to CASRPDRGVYGYTF.

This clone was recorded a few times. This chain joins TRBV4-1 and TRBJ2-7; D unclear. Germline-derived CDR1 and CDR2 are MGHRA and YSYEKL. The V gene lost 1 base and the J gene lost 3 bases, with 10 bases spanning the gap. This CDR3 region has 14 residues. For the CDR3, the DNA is TGCGCCAGCAGCCAAGGGGTTTTGAACTACGAGCAGTACTTC. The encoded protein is CASSQGVLNYEQYF.

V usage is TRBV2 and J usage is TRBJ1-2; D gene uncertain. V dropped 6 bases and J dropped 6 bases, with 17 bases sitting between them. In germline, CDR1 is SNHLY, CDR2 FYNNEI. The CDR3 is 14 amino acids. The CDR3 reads CASSRRKEDDGYTF. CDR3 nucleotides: TGTGCCAGCAGCCGCAGAAAAGAAGATGATGGCTACACCTTC.

In DNA, the CDR3 is TGTGCCAGCAGTACAAGACTCACGATGGCCGGGGAGCTGTTTTTT. Translation: CASSTRLTMAGELFF. The chain couples TRBV27 to TRBJ2-2; D unclear. CDR3 size: 15 residues. CDR1 and CDR2 from the germline V gene are MNHEY and SMNVEV (reference sequence). V was clipped by 5 bases and J by 6 bases, with 16 bases between them.

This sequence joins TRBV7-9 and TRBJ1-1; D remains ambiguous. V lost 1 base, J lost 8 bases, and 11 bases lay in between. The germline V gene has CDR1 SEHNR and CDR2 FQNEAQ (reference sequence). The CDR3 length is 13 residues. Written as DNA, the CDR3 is TGTGCCAGCAGCTTAGATGGCGGGAGCGAAGCTTTCTTT. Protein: CASSLDGGSEAFF. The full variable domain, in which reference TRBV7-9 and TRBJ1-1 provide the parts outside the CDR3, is DTGVSQNPRHKITKRGQNVTFRCDPISEHNRLYWYRQTLGQGPEFLTYFQNEAQLEKSRLLSDRFSAERPKGSFSTLEIQRTEQGDSAMYLCASSLDGGSEAFFGQGTRLTVV.

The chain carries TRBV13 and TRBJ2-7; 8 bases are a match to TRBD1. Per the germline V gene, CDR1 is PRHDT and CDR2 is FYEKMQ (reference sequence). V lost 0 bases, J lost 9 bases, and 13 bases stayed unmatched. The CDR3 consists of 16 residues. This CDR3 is CASSLGRGQGARGQYF. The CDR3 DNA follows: TGTGCCAGCAGCTTAGGCCGAGGGCAGGGGGCACGCGGGCAGTACTTC.

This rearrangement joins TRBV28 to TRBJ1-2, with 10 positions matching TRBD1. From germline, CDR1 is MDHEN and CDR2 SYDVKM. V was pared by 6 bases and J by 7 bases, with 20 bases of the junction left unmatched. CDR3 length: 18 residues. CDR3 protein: CASSQDTGTGALSRGYTF. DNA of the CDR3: TGTGCCAGCAGCCAGGACACCGGGACAGGGGCTTTAAGTCGTGGCTACACCTTC.

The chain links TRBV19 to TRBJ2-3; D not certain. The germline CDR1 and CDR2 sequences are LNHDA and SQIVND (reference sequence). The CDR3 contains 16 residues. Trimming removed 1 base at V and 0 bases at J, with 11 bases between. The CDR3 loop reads CASSIVAAPSTDTQYF. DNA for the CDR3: TGTGCCAGTAGTATAGTGGCAGCTCCTAGCACAGATACGCAGTATTTT.

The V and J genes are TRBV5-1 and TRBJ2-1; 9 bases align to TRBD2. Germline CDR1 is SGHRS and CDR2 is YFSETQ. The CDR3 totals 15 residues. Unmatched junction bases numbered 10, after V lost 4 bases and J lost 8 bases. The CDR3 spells CASSINSGSFDEQFF. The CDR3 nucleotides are TGCGCCAGCAGCATCAATAGCGGGAGTTTTGATGAGCAGTTCTTC.

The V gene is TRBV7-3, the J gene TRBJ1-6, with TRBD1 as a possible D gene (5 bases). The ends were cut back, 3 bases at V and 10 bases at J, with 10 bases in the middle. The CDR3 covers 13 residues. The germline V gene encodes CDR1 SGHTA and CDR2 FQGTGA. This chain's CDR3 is CASSFSGGSPLHF. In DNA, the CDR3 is TGTGCCAGCAGCTTCTCTGGGGGGTCACCCCTCCACTTT.

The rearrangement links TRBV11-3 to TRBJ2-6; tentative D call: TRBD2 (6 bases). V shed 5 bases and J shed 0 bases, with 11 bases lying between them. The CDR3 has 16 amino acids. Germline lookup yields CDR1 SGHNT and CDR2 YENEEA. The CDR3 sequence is CASSGGSGSGANVLTF. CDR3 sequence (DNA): TGTGCCAGCAGCGGGGGGTCGGGCTCTGGGGCCAACGTCCTGACTTTC. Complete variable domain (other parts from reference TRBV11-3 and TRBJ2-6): EAGVVQSPRYKIIEKKQPVAFWCNPISGHNTLYWYLQNLGQGPELLIRYENEEAVDDSQLPKDRFSAERLKGVDSTLKIQPAELGDSAVYLCASSGGSGSGANVLTFGAGSRLTVL.

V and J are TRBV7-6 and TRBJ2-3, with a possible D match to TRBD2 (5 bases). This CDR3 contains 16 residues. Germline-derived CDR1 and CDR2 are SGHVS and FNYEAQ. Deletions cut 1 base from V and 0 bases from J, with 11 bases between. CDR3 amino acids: CASSLGVSGSTDTQYF. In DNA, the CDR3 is TGTGCCAGCAGCTTAGGCGTCAGCGGAAGCACAGATACGCAGTATTTT.

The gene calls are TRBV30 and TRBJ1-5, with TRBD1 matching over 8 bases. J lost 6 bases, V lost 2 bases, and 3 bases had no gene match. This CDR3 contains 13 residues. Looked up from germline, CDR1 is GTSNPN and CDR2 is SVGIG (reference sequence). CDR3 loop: CAWSRTGRQPQHF. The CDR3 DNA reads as TGTGCCTGGAGTCGGACAGGGCGTCAGCCCCAGCATTTT. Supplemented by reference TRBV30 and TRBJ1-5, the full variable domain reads SQTIHQWPATLVQPVGSPLSLECTVEGTSNPNLYWYRQAAGRGLQLLFYSVGIGQISSEVPQNLSASRPQDRQFILSSKKLLLSDSGFYLCAWSRTGRQPQHFGDGTRLSIL.

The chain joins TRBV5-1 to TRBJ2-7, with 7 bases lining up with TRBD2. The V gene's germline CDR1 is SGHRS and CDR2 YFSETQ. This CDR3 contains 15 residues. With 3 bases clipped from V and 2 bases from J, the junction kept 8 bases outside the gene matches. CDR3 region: CASSWAGEGTYEQYF. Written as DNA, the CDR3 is TGCGCCAGCAGCTGGGCGGGGGAGGGGACCTACGAGCAGTACTTC. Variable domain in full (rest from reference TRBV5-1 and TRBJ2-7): KAGVTQTPRYLIKTRGQQVTLSCSPISGHRSVSWYQQTPGQGLQFLFEYFSETQRNKGNFPGRFSGRQFSNSRSEMNVSTLELGDSALYLCASSWAGEGTYEQYFGPGTRLTVT.

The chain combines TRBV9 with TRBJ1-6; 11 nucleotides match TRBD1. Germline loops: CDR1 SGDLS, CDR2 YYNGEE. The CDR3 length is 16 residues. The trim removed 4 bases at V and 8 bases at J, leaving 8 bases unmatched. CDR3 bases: TGTGCCAGCAGCCTTGCCGGGACAGGGGGATATTCACCCCTCCACTTT. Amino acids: CASSLAGTGGYSPLHF.

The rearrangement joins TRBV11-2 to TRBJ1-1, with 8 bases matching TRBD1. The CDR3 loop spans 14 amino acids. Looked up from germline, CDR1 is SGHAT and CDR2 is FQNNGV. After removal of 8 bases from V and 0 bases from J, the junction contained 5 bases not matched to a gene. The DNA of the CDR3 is TGTGCCAGCGGCCGGGACAGGATGAACACTGAAGCTTTCTTT. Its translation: CASGRDRMNTEAFF. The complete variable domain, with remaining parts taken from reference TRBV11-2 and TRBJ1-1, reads EAGVAQSPRYKIIEKRQSVAFWCNPISGHATLYWYQQILGQGPKLLIQFQNNGVVDDSQLPKDRFSAERLKGVDSTLKIQPAKLEDSAVYLCASGRDRMNTEAFFGQGTRLTVV.

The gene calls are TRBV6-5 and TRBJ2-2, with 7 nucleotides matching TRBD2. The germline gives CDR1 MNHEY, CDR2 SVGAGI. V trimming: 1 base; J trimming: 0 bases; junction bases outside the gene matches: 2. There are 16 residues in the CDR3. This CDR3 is CASSYWEGSNTGELFF. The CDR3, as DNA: TGTGCCAGCAGTTACTGGGAGGGGTCGAACACCGGGGAGCTGTTTTTT.

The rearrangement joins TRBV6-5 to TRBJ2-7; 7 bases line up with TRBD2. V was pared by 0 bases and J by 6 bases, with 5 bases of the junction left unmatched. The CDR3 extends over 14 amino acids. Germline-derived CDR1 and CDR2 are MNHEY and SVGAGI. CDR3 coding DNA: TGTGCCAGCAGTTACTCGGGAACGGGGGGCGAGCAGTACTTC. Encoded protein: CASSYSGTGGEQYF.

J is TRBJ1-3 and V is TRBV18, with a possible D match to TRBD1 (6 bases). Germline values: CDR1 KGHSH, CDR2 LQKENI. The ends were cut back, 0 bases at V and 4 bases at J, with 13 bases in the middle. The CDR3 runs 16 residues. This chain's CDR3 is CASSPPGQPFGNTIYF. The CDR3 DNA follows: TGTGCCAGCTCACCACCCGGACAGCCATTCGGAAACACCATATATTTT.

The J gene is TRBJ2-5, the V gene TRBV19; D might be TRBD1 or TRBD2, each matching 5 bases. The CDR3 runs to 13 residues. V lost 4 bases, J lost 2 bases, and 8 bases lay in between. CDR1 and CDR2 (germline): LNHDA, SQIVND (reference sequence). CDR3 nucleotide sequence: TGTGCCAGTAGTAAGGGACCGCAAGAGACCCAGTACTTC. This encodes CASSKGPQETQYF.